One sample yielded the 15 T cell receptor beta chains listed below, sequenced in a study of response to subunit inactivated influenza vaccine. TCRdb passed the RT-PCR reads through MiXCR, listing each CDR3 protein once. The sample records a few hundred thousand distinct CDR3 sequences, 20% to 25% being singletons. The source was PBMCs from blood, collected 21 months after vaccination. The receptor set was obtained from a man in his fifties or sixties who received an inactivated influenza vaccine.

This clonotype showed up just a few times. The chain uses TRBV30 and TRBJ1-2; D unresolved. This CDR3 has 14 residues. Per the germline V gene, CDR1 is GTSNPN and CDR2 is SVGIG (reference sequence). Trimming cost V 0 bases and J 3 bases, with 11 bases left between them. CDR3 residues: CAWSVGSGYYGYTF. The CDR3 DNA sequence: TGTGCCTGGAGTGTGGGAAGTGGTTACTATGGCTACACCTTC. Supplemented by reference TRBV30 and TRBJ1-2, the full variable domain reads SQTIHQWPATLVQPVGSPLSLECTVEGTSNPNLYWYRQAAGRGLQLLFYSVGIGQISSEVPQNLSASRPQDRQFILSSKKLLLSDSGFYLCAWSVGSGYYGYTFGSGTRLTVV.

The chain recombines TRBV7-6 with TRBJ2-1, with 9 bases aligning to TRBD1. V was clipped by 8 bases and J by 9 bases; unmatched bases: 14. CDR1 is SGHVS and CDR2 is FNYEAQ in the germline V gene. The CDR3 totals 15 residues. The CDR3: CASGPSGTGSGEQFF. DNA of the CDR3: TGTGCCAGCGGCCCCTCCGGGACAGGGAGTGGTGAGCAGTTCTTC.

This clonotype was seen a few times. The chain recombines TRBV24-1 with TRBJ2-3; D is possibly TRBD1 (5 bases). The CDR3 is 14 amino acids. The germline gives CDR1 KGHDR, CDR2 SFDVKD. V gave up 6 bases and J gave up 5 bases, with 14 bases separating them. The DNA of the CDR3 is TGTGCCACCAGTTGGGGCCGGGCGGTAGATACGCAGTATTTT. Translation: CATSWGRAVDTQYF.

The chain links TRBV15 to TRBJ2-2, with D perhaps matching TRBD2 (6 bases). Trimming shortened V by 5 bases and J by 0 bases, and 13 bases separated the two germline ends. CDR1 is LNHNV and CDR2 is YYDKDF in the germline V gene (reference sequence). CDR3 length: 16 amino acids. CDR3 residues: CATSGGIGTNTGELFF. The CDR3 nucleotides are TGTGCCACCAGCGGAGGGATCGGGACGAACACCGGGGAGCTGTTTTTT. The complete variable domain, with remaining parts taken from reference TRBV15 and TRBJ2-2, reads DAMVIQNPRYQVTQFGKPVTLSCSQTLNHNVMYWYQQKSSQAPKLLFHYYDKDFNNEADTPDNFQSRRPNTSFCFLDIRSPGLGDTAMYLCATSGGIGTNTGELFFGEGSRLTVL.

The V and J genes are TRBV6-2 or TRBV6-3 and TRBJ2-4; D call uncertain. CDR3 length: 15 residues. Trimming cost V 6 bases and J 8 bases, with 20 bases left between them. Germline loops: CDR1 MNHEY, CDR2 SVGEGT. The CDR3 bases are TGTGCCAGCAGAAGACCCTTAGCCTCTAGTGACATTCAGTACTTC. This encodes CASRRPLASSDIQYF.

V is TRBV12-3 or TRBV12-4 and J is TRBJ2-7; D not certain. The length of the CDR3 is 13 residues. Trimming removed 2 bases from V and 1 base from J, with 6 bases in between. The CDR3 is CASSLSASYEQYF. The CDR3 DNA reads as TGTGCCAGCAGTTTAAGCGCGTCCTACGAGCAGTACTTC.

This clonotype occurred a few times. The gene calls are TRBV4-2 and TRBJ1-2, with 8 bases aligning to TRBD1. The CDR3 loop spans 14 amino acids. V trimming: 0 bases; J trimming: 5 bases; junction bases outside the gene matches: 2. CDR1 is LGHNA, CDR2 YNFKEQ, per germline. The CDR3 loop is CASSQERQGYGYTF. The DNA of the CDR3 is TGTGCCAGCAGCCAAGAGAGACAGGGGTATGGCTACACCTTC.

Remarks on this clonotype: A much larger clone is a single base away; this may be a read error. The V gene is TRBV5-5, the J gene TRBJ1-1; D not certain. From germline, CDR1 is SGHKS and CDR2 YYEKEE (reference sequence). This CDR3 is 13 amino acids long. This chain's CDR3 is CASSLGFYTEALF. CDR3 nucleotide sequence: TGTGCCAGCAGCTTAGGATTTTACACTGAAGCTTTATTT. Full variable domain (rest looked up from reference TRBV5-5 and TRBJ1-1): DAGVTQSPTHLIKTRGQQVTLRCSPISGHKSVSWYQQVLGQGPQFIFQYYEKEERGRGNFPDRFSARQFPNYSSELNVNALLLGDSALYLCASSLGFYTEALFGQGTRLTVV.

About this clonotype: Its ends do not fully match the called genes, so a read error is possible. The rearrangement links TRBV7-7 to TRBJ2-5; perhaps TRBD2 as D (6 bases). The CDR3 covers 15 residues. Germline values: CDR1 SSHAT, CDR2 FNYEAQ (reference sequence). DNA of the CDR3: TGTGCTAGCAGCTTAGGGCTAGCGTTTATAGAGACCCAGTACTTC. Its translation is CASSLGLAFIETQYF.

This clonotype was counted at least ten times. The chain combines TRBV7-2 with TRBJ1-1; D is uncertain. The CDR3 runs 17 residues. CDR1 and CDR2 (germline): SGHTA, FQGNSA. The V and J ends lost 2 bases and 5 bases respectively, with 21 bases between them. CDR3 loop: CASSLLNTGWAGTEAFF. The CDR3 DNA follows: TGTGCCAGCAGCTTATTAAACACGGGATGGGCGGGGACTGAAGCTTTCTTT.

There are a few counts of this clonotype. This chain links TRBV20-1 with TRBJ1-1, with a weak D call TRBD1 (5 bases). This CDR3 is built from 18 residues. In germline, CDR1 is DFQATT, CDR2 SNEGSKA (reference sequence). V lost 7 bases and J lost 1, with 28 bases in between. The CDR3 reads CSGSRRRGPPLRNTEAFF. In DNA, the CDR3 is TGCAGTGGGTCCCGTAGAAGGGGACCCCCTTTAAGGAACACTGAAGCTTTCTTT.

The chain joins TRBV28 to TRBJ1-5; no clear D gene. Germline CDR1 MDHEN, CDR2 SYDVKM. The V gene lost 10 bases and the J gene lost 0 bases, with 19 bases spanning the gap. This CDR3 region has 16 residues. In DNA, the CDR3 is TGTGCCACCCCCCCCGACCCGGTTTATAGCAATCAGCCCCAGCATTTT. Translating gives CATPPDPVYSNQPQHF.

CDR3 bases: TGCGCCAGCAGCTCCGGGACAGGGTCCTACGAGCAGTACTTC. Its protein product is CASSSGTGSYEQYF. The chain uses TRBV5-1 and TRBJ2-7; 9 nucleotides agree with TRBD1. The CDR3 has 14 amino acids. Germline CDR1 is SGHRS and CDR2 is YFSETQ. Trimming took 3 bases from V and 1 from J; bases not matched to a gene: 2. Complete variable domain (other parts from reference TRBV5-1 and TRBJ2-7): KAGVTQTPRYLIKTRGQQVTLSCSPISGHRSVSWYQQTPGQGLQFLFEYFSETQRNKGNFPGRFSGRQFSNSRSEMNVSTLELGDSALYLCASSSGTGSYEQYFGPGTRLTVT.

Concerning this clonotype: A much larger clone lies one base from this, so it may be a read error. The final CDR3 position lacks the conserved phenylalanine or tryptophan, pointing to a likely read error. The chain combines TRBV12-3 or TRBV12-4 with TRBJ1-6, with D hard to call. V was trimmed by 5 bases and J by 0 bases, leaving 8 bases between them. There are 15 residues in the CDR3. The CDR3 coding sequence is TGTGCCAGCAGTGAGCTCAGCTCCTATAATTCACCCCTCCACATT. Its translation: CASSELSSYNSPLHI.

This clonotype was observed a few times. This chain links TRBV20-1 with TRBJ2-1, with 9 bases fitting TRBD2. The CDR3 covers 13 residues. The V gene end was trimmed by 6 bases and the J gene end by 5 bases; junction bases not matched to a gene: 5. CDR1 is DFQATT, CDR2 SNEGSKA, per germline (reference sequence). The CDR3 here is CSASGTSHNEQFF. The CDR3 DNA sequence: TGCAGTGCCAGCGGGACTAGCCACAATGAGCAGTTCTTC.